This TCR beta chain was obtained from a study of beta chain features in type 1 diabetes (dated by TCRdb to 2016 to 2019). At the level of the whole study: Mean age, gender distribution, total cell number and subset yield were not different between patients and healthy donors. A total of some 100,000,000 sorted cells were examined across all samples, and a strong correlation was observed between cell number per subset and RNA yield. The study compared the TCRB repertoires of sorted circulating CD4+ T cell subsets in recently diagnosed type 1 diabetes patients with those in matched healthy donors. Whereas all 30 or so donors provided naive and central memory subsets, regulatory and stem cell-like memory subsets were isolated from just 8 patients and about 8 healthy donors. Broader findings and caveats from the paper: Fewer insertions and more nucleotide deletions at VDJ recombination sites were observed in patients with type 1 diabetes, implying thymic rearrangement abnormalities. Sequencing cDNA rather than genomic DNA could over-represent highly expressing activated cells, although activation and CD3 levels did not differ between groups. Only small numbers of individuals were included in the HLA sub-analyses, which left unresolved whether HLA type had any influence on TCRB rearrangement. Naive, central memory and regulatory TCRB repertoires appeared to be more similar among patients than among healthy donors. A moderate but significant shortening of TCRB CDR3 length was observed in type 1 diabetes patients in all four CD4+ subsets. PCR might favor shorter templates, but patient and control samples were amplified and corrected together, so any skew would affect both groups equally.

V is shortened by 4 bases, J by 6 bases, and the region joining them spans 10 bases. CDR1 and CDR2 (SGHVS, FQNEAQ) derive from the germline V gene. The CDR3 starts with the cysteine, ends with the valine, and has 12 residues. Solely the CDR3 DNA is kept, with 36 bases framed from the first base. This clone was detected once. No cognate antigen has been identified for it. No base quality values were provided; no much bigger clone lies one nucleotide off. Each donor gave one peripheral blood draw, averaging roughly 120 mL, which was collected into heparinised tubes. A BD FACSAria II was used to sort naive, central memory, regulatory and stem cell-like memory CD4+ T cells with a panel that included CD45RO, CCR7, CD25, CD127, CD95 and CD27. Every sorted population had a purity above 98%. PBMCs were isolated immediately by Lymphoprep density gradient centrifugation and stained directly without culture. So that batch effects would be minimized, each experiment stained and sorted samples in pairs, pairing one healthy donor with one patient.

The High Capacity cDNA Reverse Transcription Kit was used to reverse transcribe all of the isolated RNA, meaning that expressed TCRB transcripts were what got sequenced. Deep immunoSEQ sequencing was performed on naive, central memory and regulatory T cell samples, with an average of roughly 4 million total reads per sample. After sorted cells were lysed in RLT buffer, RNA was extracted with DNase-treated RNeasy Micro or Mini kits, with the choice depending on cell number. To prevent cross-contamination, every cell subset was processed on its own, while patient and healthy donor samples were processed together. Using the immunoSEQ multiplex PCR, TCRB sequences were amplified from cDNA into 87-bp fragments spanning the CDR3 region. Sequencing of the amplicons was done on the Illumina HiSeq platform. On the study's bioinformatics: PCR bias was computationally corrected using synthetic template baselines, reads within Hamming distance 2 were collapsed, and singletons that could not be merged were discarded. Reads were aligned against IMGT to assign V, D and J genes, CDR3 length and insertions or deletions at six rearrangement sites. Within each subset, clonotype counts were normalized to sorted cell number, and only after that were true diversity and Gini coefficients computed with the tcR R package. The overlap coefficient, calculated on TCRB nucleotide sequences, was used to measure repertoire sharing. Out-of-frame TCRB sequences from naive cells were analyzed as a proxy for the pre-selection repertoire. This immuneACCESS table, as held by TCRdb, lists in-frame sequences with V and J called but not all clones. Of the missing ones, under half trace to an unresolved V gene in checked studies; the others have no known cause. That table is the source of V, J and clone size, and D and trimming were worked out from the DNA. Present in this sample are 400,000 to 450,000 clones, approximately 13% of which were seen just once. The top ten clones comprise approximately 0.035% of the sample.

The sequence was collected from a young man in good health. Material: naive CD4+ T cells from blood. Interpreted using the paper, the cell subset or site label stands for: true naive CD4+ T cells. The sequence is built from TRBV7-8 and TRBJ2-7; there is no confident call for the D gene. This receptor has the CDR3 CASSYVGGEQYV. The sequenced DNA: TGTGCCAGCAGCTATGTGGGTGGCGAGCAGTACGTC.